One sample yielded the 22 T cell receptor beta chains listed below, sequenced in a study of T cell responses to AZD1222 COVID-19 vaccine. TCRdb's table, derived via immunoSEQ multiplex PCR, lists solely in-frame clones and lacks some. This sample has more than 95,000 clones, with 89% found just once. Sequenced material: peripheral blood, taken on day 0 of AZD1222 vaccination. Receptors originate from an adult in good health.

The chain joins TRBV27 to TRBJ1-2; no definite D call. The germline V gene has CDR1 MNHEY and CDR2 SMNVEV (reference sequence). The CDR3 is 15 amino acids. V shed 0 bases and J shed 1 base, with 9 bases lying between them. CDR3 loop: CASSLSQSYNYGYTF. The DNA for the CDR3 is TGTGCCAGCAGTTTATCGCAGAGTTATAACTATGGCTACACCTTC.

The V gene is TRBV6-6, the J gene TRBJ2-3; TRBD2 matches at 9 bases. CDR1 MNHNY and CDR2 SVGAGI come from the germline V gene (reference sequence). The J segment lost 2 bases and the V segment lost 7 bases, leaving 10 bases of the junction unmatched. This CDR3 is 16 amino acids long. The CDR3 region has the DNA TGTGCCAGCATTAGCGGGAGTAGGGGGGTCACAGATACGCAGTATTTT. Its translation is CASISGSRGVTDTQYF.

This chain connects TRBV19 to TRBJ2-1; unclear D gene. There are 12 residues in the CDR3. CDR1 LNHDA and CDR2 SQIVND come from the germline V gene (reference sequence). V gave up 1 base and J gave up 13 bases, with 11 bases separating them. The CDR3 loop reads CASSIGTLPQFF. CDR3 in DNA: TGTGCCAGTAGTATAGGGACCCTCCCTCAGTTCTTC.

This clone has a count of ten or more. CDR3 amino acids: CASSDGLASTDTQYF. Written as DNA, the CDR3 is TGTGCCAGCAGTGACGGACTAGCGAGCACAGATACGCAGTATTTT. The V call is TRBV6-4, the J call TRBJ2-3; 9 positions agree with TRBD2. J gave up 0 bases and V 2 bases, and 0 bases lay outside the gene matches. The CDR3 has 15 amino acids. Germline CDR1 MRHNA, CDR2 SNTAGT.

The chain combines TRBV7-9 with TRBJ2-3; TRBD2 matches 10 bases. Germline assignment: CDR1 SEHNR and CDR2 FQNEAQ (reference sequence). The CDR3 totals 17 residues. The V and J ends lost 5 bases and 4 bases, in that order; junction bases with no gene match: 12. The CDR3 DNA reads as TGTGCCAGCAGCCCCTATTATAGCGGGAGGTTTCCAGATACGCAGTATTTT. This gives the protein CASSPYYSGRFPDTQYF.

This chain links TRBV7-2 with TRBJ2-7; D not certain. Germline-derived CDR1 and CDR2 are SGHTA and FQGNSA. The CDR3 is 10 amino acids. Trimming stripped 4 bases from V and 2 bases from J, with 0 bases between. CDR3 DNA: TGTGCCAGCAGCTCCTACGAGCAGTACTTC. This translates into CASSSYEQYF.

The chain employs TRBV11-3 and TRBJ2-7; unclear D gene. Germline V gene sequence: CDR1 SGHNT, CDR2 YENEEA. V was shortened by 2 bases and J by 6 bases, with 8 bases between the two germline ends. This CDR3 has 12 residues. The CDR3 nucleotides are TGTGCCAGCAGCTTAACGGAATTCGAGCAGTACTTC. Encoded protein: CASSLTEFEQYF.

The CDR3 region has the DNA TGCGCCAGCAGTGAGTCGGGGGCCAGCTCCTACGAGCAGTACTTC. This encodes CASSESGASSYEQYF. The chain has TRBV10-1 and TRBJ2-7, with D possibly matching TRBD1 (6 bases). CDR1 is WNHNN and CDR2 is SYGVQD in the germline V gene (reference sequence). V lost 0 bases and J 0 bases, leaving 9 bases between the germline ends. The CDR3 loop spans 15 amino acids.

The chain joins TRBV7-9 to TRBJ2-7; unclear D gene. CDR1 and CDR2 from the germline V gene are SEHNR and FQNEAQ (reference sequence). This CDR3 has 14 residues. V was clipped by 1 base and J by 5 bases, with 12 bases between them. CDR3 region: CASSLGLGSNEQYF. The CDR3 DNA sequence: TGTGCCAGCAGCTTAGGGCTAGGCTCGAACGAGCAGTACTTC.

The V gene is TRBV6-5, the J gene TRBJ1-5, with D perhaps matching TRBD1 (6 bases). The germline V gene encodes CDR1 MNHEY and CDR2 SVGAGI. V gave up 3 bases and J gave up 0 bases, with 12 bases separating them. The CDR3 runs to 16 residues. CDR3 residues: CASSYKGEHSNQPQHF. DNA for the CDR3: TGTGCCAGCAGTTATAAGGGGGAACATAGCAATCAGCCCCAGCATTTT.

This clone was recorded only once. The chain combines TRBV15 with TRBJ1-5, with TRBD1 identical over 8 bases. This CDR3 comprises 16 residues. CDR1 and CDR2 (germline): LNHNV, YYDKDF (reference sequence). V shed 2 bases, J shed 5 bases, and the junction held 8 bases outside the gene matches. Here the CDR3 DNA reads TGTGCCACCAGCAGAACCAGGGGGCGAGAAGATCAGCCCCAGCATTTT. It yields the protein CATSRTRGREDQPQHF.

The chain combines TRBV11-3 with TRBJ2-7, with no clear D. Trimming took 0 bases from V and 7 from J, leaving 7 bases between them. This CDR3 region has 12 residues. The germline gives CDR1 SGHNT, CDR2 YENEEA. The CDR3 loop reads CASSLDDTEQYF. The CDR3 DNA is TGTGCCAGCAGCTTAGATGATACGGAGCAGTACTTC. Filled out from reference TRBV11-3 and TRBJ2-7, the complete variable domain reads EAGVVQSPRYKIIEKKQPVAFWCNPISGHNTLYWYLQNLGQGPELLIRYENEEAVDDSQLPKDRFSAERLKGVDSTLKIQPAELGDSAVYLCASSLDDTEQYFGPGTRLTVT.

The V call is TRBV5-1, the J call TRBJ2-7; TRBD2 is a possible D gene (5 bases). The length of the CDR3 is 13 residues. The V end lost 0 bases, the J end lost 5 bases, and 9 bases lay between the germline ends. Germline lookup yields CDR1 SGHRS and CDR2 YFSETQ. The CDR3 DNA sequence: TGCGCCAGCAGCTTGGTCGGGGTACACGAGCAGTACTTC. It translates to CASSLVGVHEQYF.

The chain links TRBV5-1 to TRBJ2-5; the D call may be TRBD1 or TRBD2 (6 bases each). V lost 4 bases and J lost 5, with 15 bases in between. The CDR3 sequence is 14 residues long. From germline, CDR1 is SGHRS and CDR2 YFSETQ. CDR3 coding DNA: TGCGCCAGCAGCGCAGGACAAGGGGGGGAGACCCAGTACTTC. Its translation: CASSAGQGGETQYF.

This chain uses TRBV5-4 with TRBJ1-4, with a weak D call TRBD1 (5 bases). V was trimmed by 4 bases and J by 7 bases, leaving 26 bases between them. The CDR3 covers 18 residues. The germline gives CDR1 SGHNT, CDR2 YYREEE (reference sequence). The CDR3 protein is CASSRGRQPGAGGEKLFF. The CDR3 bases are TGTGCCAGCAGCCGGGGGAGACAGCCCGGCGCCGGCGGTGAAAAACTGTTTTTT.

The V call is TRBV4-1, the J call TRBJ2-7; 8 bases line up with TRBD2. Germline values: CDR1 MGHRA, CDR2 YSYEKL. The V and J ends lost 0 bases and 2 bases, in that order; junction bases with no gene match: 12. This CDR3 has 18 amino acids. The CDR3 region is CASSQEASGRSVTYEQYF. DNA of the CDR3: TGCGCCAGCAGCCAAGAAGCCAGCGGGAGATCTGTCACCTACGAGCAGTACTTC.

The CDR3 coding sequence is TGTGCCAGCAGTCTCCTTTGGAGCACGAGGAACAATCAGCCCCAGCATTTT. Translating gives CASSLLWSTRNNQPQHF. The genes are TRBV6-2 or TRBV6-3 and TRBJ1-5; D call uncertain. Germline V gene lookup returns CDR1 MNHEY and CDR2 SVGEGT. CDR3 length equals 17 residues. V dropped 5 bases and J dropped 3 bases, with 20 bases sitting between them.

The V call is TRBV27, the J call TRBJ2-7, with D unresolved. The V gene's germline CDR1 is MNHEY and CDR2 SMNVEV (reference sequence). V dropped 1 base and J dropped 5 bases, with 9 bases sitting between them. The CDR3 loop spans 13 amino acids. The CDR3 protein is CASSLWPGDEQYF. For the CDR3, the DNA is TGTGCCAGCAGTTTATGGCCAGGCGACGAGCAGTACTTC.

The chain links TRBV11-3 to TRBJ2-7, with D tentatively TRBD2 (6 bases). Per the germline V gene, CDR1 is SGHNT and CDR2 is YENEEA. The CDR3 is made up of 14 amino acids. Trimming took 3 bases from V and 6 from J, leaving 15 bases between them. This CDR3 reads CASSLRDGLREQYF. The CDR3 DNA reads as TGTGCCAGCAGCTTGCGGGACGGATTACGCGAGCAGTACTTC.

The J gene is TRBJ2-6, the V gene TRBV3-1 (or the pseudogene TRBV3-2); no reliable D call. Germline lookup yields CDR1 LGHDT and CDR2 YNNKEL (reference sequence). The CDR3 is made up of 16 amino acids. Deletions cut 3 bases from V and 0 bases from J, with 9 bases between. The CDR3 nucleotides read TGTGCCAGCAGCCAGGTTCCTAGCTCTGGGGCCAACGTCCTGACTTTC. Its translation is CASSQVPSSGANVLTF.

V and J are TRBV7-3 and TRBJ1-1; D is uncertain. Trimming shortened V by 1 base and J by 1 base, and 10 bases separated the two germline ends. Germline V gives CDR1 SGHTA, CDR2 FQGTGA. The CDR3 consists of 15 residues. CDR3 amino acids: CASSLIGDRNTEAFF. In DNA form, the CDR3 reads TGTGCCAGCAGCTTAATAGGCGACCGGAACACTGAAGCTTTCTTT. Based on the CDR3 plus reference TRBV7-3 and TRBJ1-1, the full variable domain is GAGVSQTPSNKVTEKGKYVELRCDPISGHTALYWYRQSLGQGPEFLIYFQGTGAADDSGLPNDRFFAVRPEGSVSTLKIQRTERGDSAVYLCASSLIGDRNTEAFFGQGTRLTVV.

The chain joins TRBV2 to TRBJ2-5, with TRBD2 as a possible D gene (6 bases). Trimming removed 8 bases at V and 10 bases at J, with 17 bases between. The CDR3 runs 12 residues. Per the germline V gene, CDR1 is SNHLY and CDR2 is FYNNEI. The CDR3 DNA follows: TGTGCCAGCGGGGGTAGCGGAACGGACCAGTACTTC. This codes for CASGGSGTDQYF.